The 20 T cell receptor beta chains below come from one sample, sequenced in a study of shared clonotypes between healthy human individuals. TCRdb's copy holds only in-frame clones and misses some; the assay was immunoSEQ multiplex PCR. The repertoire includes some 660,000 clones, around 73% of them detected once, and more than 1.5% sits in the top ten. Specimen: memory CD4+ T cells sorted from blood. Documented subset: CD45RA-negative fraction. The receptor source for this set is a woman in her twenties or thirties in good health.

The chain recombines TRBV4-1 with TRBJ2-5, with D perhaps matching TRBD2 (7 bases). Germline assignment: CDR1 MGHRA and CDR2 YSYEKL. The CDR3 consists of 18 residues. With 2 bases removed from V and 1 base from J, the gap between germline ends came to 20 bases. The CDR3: CASSQRAPFGGAQETQYF. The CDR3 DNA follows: TGCGCCAGCAGCCAAAGAGCCCCTTTTGGGGGGGCCCAAGAGACCCAGTACTTC.

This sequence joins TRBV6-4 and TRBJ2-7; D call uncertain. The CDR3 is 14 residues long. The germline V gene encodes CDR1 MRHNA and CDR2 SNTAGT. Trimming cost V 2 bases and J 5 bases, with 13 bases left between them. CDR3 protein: CASSDSSPSHEQYF. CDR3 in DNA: TGTGCCAGCAGTGACAGCTCCCCTTCCCACGAGCAGTACTTC.

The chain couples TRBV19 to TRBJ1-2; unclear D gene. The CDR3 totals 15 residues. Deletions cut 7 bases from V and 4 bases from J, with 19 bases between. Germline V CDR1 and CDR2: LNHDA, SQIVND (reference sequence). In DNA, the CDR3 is TGTGCCAGTAAGGGCTCCAACGTAGAATTCTATGGCTACACCTTC. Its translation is CASKGSNVEFYGYTF.

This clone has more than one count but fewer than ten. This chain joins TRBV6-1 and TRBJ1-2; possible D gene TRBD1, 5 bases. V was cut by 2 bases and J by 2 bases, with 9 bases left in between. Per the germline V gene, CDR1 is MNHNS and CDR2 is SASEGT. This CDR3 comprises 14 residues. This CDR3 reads CASSETGGNYGYTF. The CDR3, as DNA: TGTGCCAGCAGTGAAACTGGGGGGAACTATGGCTACACCTTC.

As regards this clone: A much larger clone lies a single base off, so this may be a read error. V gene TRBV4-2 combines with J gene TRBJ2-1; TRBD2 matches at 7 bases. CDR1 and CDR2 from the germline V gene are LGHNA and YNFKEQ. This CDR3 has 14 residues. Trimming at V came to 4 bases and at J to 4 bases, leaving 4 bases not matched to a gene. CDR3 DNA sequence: TGTGCCAGCAGCCTTAGCGGGCCGTACAATGAGCAGTTCTTC. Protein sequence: CASSLSGPYNEQFF.

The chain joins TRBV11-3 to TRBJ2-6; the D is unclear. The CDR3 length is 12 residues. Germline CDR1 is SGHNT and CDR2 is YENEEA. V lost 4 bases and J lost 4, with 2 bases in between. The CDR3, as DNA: TGTGCCAGCAGCTCCGGGGCCAACGTCCTGACTTTC. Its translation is CASSSGANVLTF.

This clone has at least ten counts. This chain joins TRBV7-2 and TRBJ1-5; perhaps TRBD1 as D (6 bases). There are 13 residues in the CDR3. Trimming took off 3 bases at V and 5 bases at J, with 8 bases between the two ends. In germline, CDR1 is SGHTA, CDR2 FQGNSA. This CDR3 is CASSFAGDQPQHF. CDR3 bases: TGTGCCAGCAGCTTCGCAGGGGATCAGCCCCAGCATTTT.

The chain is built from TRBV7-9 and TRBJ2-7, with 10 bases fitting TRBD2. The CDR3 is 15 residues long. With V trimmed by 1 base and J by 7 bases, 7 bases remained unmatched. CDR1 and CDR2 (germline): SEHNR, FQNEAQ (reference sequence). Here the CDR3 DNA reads TGTGCCAGCAGCTTAGGGCTAGCGGGAGTGTGGGAGCAGTACTTC. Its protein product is CASSLGLAGVWEQYF.

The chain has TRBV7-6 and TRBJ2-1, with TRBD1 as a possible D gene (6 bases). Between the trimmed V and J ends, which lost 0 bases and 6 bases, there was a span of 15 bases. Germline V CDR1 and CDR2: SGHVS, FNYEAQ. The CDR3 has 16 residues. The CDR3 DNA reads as TGTGCCAGCAGCTTAGCGCCAGGGGTCTTTTCCAATGAGCAGTTCTTC. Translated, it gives CASSLAPGVFSNEQFF.

CDR3 sequence reads: CASSTGLAGELFF. Written as DNA, the CDR3 is TGCGCCAGCAGCACCGGACTAGCCGGGGAGCTGTTTTTT. The V and J genes are TRBV5-1 and TRBJ2-2; 7 bases align to TRBD2. After removal of 4 bases from V and 6 bases from J, the junction contained 3 bases not matched to a gene. Germline V gene sequence: CDR1 SGHRS, CDR2 YFSETQ. This CDR3 spans 13 amino acids.

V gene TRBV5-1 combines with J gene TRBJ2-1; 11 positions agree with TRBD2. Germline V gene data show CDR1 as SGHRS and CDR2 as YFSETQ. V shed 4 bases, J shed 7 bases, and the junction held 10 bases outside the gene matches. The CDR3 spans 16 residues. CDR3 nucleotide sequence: TGCGCCAGCAGCAAGGAACTAGCGGGAGCCGTGAATGAGCAGTTCTTC. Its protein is CASSKELAGAVNEQFF.

The CDR3 sequence is CASSGTDPYNEQFF. In nucleotides, the CDR3 is TGTGCCAGCAGTGGGACGGACCCCTACAATGAGCAGTTCTTC. The chain couples TRBV6-5 to TRBJ2-1; D may correspond to TRBD1 or TRBD2 (5 bases each). Germline lookup yields CDR1 MNHEY and CDR2 SVGAGI. Deletions cut 5 bases from V and 2 bases from J, with 10 bases between. This CDR3 spans 14 amino acids.

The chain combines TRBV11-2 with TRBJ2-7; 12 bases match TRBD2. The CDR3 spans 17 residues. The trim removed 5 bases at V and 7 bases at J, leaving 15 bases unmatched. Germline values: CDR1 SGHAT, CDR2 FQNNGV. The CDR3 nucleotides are TGTGCCAGCAGCCCCGCCCCCATACTAGCGGGAGGTGGGGAGCAGTACTTC. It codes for CASSPAPILAGGGEQYF.

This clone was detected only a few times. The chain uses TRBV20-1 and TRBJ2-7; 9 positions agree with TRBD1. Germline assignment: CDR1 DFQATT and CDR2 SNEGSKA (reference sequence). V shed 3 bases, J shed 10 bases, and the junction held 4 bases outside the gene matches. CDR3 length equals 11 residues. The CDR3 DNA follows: TGCAGTGCTAGGGGGGACAGGGACCAGTACTTC. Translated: CSARGDRDQYF.

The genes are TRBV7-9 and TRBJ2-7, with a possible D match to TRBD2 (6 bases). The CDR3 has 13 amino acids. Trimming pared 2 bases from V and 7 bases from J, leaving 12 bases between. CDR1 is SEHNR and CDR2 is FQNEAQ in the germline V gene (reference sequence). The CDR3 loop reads CASSLLGGREQYF. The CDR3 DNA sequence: TGTGCCAGCAGCTTATTGGGGGGACGGGAGCAGTACTTC. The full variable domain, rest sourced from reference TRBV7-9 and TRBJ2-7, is DTGVSQNPRHKITKRGQNVTFRCDPISEHNRLYWYRQTLGQGPEFLTYFQNEAQLEKSRLLSDRFSAERPKGSFSTLEIQRTEQGDSAMYLCASSLLGGREQYFGPGTRLTVT.

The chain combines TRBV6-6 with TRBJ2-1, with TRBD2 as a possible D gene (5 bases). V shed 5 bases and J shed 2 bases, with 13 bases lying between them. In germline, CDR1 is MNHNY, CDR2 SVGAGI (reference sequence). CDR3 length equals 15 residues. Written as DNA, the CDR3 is TGTGCCAGCAGTCCACGGGATCCCCCCTACAATGAGCAGTTCTTC. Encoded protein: CASSPRDPPYNEQFF.

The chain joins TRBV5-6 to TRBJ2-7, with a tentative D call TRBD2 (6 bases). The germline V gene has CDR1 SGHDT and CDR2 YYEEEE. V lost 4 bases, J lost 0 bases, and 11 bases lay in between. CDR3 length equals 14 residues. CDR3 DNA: TGTGCCAGCAGCGGTCGTAGCGGCTCCTACGAGCAGTACTTC. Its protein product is CASSGRSGSYEQYF.

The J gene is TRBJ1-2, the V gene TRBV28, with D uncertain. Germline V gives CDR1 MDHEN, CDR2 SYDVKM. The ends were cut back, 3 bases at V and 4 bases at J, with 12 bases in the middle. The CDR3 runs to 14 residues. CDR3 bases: TGTGCCAGCAGTTTGGGCACACTCACCTATGGCTACACCTTC. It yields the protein CASSLGTLTYGYTF.

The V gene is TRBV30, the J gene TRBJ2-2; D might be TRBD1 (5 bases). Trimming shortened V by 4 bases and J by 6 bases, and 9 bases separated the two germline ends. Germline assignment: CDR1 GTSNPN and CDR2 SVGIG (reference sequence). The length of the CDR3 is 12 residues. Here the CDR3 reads CAWKGVAGELFF. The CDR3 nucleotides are TGTGCCTGGAAAGGGGTAGCCGGGGAGCTGTTTTTT.

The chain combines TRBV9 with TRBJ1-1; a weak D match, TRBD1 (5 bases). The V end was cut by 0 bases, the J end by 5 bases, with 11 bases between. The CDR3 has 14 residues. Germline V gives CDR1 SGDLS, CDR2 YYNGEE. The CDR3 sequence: CASSVVGRETEAFF. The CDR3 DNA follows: TGTGCCAGCAGCGTAGTTGGCAGGGAAACTGAAGCTTTCTTT. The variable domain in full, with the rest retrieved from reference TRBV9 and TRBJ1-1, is DSGVTQTPKHLITATGQRVTLRCSPRSGDLSVYWYQQSLDQGLQFLIQYYNGEERAKGNILERFSAQQFPDLHSELNLSSLELGDSALYFCASSVVGRETEAFFGQGTRLTVV.